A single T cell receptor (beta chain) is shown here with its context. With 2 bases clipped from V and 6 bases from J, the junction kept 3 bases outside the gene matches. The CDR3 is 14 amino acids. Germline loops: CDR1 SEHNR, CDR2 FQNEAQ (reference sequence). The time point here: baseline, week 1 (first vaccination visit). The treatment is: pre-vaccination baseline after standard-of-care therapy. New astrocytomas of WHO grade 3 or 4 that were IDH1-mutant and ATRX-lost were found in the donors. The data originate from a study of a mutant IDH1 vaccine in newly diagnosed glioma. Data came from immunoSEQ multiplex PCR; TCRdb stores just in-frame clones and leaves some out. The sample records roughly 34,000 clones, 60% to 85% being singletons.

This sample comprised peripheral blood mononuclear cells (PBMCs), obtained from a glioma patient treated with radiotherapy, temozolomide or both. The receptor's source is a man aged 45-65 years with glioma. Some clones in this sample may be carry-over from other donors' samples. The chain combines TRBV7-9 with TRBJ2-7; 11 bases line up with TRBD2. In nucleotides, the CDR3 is TGTGCCAGCAGCTTAAGTCTAGCGGGAGGCGAGCAGTACTTC. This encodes CASSLSLAGGEQYF.